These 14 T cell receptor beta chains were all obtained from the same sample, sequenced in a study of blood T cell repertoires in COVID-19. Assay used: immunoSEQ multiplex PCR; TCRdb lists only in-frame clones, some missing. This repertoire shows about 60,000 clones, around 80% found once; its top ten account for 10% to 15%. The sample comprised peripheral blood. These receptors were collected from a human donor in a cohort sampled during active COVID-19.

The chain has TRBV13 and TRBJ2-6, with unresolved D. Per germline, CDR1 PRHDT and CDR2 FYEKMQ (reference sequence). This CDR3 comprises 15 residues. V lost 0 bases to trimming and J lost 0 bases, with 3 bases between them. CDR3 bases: TGTGCCAGCAGCTTAGGGAGCTCTGGGGCCAACGTCCTGACTTTC. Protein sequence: CASSLGSSGANVLTF.

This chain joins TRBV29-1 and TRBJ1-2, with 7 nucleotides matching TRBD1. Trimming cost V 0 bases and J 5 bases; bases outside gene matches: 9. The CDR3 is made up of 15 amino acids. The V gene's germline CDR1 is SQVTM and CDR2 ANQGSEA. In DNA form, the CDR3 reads TGCAGCGTTGAAGAGCCAGGGGGGCTTAGGTATGGCTACACCTTC. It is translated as CSVEEPGGLRYGYTF. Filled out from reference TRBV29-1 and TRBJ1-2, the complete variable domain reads SAVISQKPSRDICQRGTSLTIQCQVDSQVTMMFWYRQQPGQSLTLIATANQGSEATYESGFVIDKFPISRPNLTFSTLTVSNMSPEDSSIYLCSVEEPGGLRYGYTFGSGTRLTVV.

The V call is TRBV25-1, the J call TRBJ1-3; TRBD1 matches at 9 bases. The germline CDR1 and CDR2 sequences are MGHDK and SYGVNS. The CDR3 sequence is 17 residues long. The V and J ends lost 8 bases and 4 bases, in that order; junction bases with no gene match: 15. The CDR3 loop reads CASVPGGTGISGNTIYF. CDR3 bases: TGTGCCAGCGTTCCGGGGGGGACAGGGATTTCCGGAAACACCATATATTTT.

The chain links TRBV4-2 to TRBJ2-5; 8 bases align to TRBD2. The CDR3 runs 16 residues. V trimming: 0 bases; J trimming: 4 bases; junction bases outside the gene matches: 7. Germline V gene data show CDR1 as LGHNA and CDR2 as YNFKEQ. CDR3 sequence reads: CASSQELAGWAETQYF. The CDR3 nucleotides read TGTGCCAGCAGCCAAGAATTAGCGGGGTGGGCAGAGACCCAGTACTTC.

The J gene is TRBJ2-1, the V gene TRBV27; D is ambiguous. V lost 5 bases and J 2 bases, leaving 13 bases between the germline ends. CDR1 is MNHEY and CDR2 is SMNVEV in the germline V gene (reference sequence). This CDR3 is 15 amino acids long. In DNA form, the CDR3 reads TGTGCCAGCAGTCCCAAGCGTCCTACCTACAATGAGCAGTTCTTC. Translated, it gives CASSPKRPTYNEQFF.

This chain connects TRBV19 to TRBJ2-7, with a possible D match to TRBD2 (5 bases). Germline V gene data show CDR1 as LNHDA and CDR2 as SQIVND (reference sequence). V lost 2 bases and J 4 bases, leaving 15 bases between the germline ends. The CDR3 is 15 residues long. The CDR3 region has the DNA TGTGCCAGTAGTATAAATACGGGATGGAGTTACGAGCAGTACTTC. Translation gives CASSINTGWSYEQYF.

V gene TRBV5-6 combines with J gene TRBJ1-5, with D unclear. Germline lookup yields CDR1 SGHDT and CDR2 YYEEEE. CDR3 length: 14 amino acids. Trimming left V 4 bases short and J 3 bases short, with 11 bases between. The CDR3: CASSLGLINQPQHF. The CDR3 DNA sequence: TGTGCCAGCAGCCTAGGACTGATCAATCAGCCCCAGCATTTT.

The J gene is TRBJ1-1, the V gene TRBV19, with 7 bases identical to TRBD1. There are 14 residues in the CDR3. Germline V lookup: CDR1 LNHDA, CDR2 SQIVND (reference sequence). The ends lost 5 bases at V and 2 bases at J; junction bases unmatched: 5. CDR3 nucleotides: TGTGCCAGTAGTTACGACAGGGTAAACACTGAAGCTTTCTTT. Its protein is CASSYDRVNTEAFF.

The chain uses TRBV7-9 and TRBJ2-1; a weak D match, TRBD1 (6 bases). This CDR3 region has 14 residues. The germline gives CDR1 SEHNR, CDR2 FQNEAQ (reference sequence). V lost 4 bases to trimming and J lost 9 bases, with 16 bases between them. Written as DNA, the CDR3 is TGTGCCAGCAGCTCTATGGCAGGGGCTATTGAGCAGTTCTTC. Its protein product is CASSSMAGAIEQFF.

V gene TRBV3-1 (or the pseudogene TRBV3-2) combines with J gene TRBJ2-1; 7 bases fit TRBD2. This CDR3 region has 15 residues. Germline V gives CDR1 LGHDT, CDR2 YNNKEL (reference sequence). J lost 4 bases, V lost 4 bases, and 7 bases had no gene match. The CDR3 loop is CASSLLGGGYNEQFF. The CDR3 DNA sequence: TGTGCCAGCAGCCTATTGGGCGGGGGATACAATGAGCAGTTCTTC.

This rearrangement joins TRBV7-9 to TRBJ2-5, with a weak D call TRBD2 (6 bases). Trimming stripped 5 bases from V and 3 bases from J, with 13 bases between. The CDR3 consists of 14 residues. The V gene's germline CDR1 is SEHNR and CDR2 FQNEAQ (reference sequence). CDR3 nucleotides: TGTGCCAGCAGCCCCTTGGGGGGTAAAGAGACCCAGTACTTC. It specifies CASSPLGGKETQYF.

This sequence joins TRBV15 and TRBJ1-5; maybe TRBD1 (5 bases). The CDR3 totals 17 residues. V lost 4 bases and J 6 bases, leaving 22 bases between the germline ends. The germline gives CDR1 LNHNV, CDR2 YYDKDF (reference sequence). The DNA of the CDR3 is TGTGCCACCAGCAAGGAAGGCAGGGCCGTACTACGTCAGCCCCAGCATTTT. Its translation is CATSKEGRAVLRQPQHF.

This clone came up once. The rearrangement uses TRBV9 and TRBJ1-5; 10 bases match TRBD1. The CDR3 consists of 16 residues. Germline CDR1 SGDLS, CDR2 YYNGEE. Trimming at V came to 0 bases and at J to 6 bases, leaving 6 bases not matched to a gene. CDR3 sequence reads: CASSVDDRGPSQPQHF. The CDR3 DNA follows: TGTGCCAGCAGCGTAGACGACAGGGGGCCGAGTCAGCCCCAGCATTTT. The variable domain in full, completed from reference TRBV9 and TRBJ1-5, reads DSGVTQTPKHLITATGQRVTLRCSPRSGDLSVYWYQQSLDQGLQFLIQYYNGEERAKGNILERFSAQQFPDLHSELNLSSLELGDSALYFCASSVDDRGPSQPQHFGDGTRLSIL.

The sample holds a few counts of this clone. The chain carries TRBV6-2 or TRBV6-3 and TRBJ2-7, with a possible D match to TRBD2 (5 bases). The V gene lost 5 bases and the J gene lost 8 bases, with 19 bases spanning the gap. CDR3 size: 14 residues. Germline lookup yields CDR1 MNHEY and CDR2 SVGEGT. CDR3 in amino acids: CASSPDGLLEKQYF. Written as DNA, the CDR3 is TGTGCCAGCAGTCCGGACGGACTCCTGGAGAAGCAGTACTTC.